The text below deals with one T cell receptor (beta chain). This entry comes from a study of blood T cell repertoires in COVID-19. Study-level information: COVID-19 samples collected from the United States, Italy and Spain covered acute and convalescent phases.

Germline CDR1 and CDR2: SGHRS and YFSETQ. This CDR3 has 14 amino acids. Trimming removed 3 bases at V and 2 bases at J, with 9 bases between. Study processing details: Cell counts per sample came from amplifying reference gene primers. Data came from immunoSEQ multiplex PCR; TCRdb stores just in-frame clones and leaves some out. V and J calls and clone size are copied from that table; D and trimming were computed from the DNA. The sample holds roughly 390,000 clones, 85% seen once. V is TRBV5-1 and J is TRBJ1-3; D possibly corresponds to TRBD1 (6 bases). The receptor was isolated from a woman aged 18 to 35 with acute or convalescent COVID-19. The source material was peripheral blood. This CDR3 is CASSSSGAGNTIYF. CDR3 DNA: TGCGCCAGCAGCTCCTCAGGGGCTGGAAACACCATATATTTT.